The 26 T cell receptor beta chains reported below all come from one sample, sequenced in a study of T cell repertoires in cytomegalovirus infection. One entry per CDR3 protein, called by TCRdb with MiXCR from the reads. The data contain approximately 240,000 distinct CDR3 sequences, about 12% of them singletons. Sequencing input: PBMCs. These TCRs come from a human donor in good health (CMV status not recorded). Some clones in this sample may be carry-over from other donors' samples.

Details on this clonotype: This may be a read error: a much more frequent sequence differs by one nucleotide. The gene calls are TRBV7-9 and TRBJ2-1; TRBD2 might be the D (6 bases). The V gene's germline CDR1 is SEHNR and CDR2 FQNEAQ (reference sequence). The CDR3 covers 13 residues. This CDR3 is CAGSPRGARWQFF. Here the CDR3 DNA reads TGTGCCGGCAGCCCCCGCGGGGCGAGGTGGCAGTTCTTC.

The chain is built from TRBV29-1 and TRBJ2-1, with D unresolved. Looked up from germline, CDR1 is SQVTM and CDR2 is ANQGSEA. The CDR3 totals 14 residues. The V end was cut by 6 bases, the J end by 0 bases, with 12 bases between. CDR3 DNA sequence: TGCAGCGTCCTTTCGTCCAGCTCCTACAATGAGCAGTTCTTC. It codes for CSVLSSSSYNEQFF.

This clonotype was seen many times. The V gene is TRBV5-4, the J gene TRBJ2-2; D is unresolved. The CDR3 totals 14 residues. V lost 0 bases and J lost 0, with 3 bases in between. CDR1 SGHNT and CDR2 YYREEE come from the germline V gene (reference sequence). CDR3 amino acids: CASSLETNTGELFF. In nucleotides, the CDR3 is TGTGCCAGCAGCTTGGAGACGAACACCGGGGAGCTGTTTTTT.

The V call is TRBV7-9, the J call TRBJ1-1; tentatively, D is TRBD1 (5 bases). The CDR3 consists of 15 residues. Germline V gene data show CDR1 as SEHNR and CDR2 as FQNEAQ (reference sequence). V was trimmed by 4 bases and J by 4 bases, leaving 16 bases between them. CDR3 amino acids: CASSSLQVRSTEAFF. CDR3 bases: TGTGCCAGCAGCTCATTACAGGTCAGGAGCACTGAAGCTTTCTTT.

This clonotype was counted ten times or more. The chain couples TRBV11-3 to TRBJ2-5; 12 bases agree with TRBD2. The germline V gene encodes CDR1 SGHNT and CDR2 YENEEA. V was clipped by 5 bases and J by 5 bases; unmatched bases: 9. This CDR3 comprises 16 residues. The DNA of the CDR3 is TGTGCCAGCAGCACCAGGACTAGCGGGATCGGGGAGACCCAGTACTTC. This encodes CASSTRTSGIGETQYF.

This clonotype came up a few times. V is TRBV25-1 and J is TRBJ2-3; a possible D gene is TRBD2 (6 bases). V was trimmed by 6 bases and J by 2 bases, leaving 9 bases between them. The CDR3 sequence is 13 residues long. Germline V lookup: CDR1 MGHDK, CDR2 SYGVNS. Written as DNA, the CDR3 is TGTGCCAGCAGGCGGGACTTCACAGATACGCAGTATTTT. It codes for CASRRDFTDTQYF.

This clonotype was seen ten or more times. This rearrangement joins TRBV20-1 to TRBJ1-4; D not certain. The V and J ends lost 0 bases and 13 bases respectively, with 24 bases between them. Germline V CDR1 and CDR2: DFQATT, SNEGSKA (reference sequence). The CDR3 contains 16 residues. Here the CDR3 DNA reads TGCAGTGCTAGAGAAGGCCAGAACCTACCCTCAGCAAGACTGTTTTTT. It translates to CSAREGQNLPSARLFF.

Ten or more counts support this clonotype. J is TRBJ2-3 and V is TRBV7-2; 12 nucleotides match TRBD2. Germline lookup yields CDR1 SGHTA and CDR2 FQGNSA. Trimming cost V 1 base and J 7 bases; bases outside gene matches: 9. CDR3 length equals 17 residues. CDR3 region: CASSLEMASGRGHTQYF. The DNA for the CDR3 is TGTGCCAGCAGCTTAGAAATGGCTAGCGGGAGGGGGCATACGCAGTATTTT. The full variable domain, with the rest looked up from reference TRBV7-2 and TRBJ2-3, is GAGVSQSPSNKVTEKGKDVELRCDPISGHTALYWYRQSLGQGLEFLIYFQGNSAPDKSGLPSDRFSAERTGGSVSTLTIQRTQQEDSAVYLCASSLEMASGRGHTQYFGPGTRLTVL.

At least ten counts were recorded for this clonotype. The chain is built from TRBV7-9 and TRBJ1-1, with D possibly matching TRBD1 (5 bases). From germline, CDR1 is SEHNR and CDR2 FQNEAQ (reference sequence). V lost 3 bases and J lost 3, with 11 bases in between. This CDR3 contains 14 residues. The CDR3 sequence is CASSFGTRDTEAFF. In DNA, the CDR3 is TGTGCCAGCAGCTTTGGGACGCGGGACACTGAAGCTTTCTTT.

This clonotype was picked up many times. This chain joins TRBV7-2 and TRBJ2-3; 9 bases are shared with TRBD2. Germline values: CDR1 SGHTA, CDR2 FQGNSA. The CDR3 has 15 residues. V shed 4 bases, J shed 5 bases, and the junction held 7 bases outside the gene matches. The CDR3 bases are TGTGCCAGCAGCTCGCGGGGGGGCCCAAGAGATACGCAGTATTTT. This codes for CASSSRGGPRDTQYF.

This clonotype was counted a few times. The chain carries TRBV29-1 and TRBJ1-5, with D possibly matching TRBD1 (5 bases). The CDR3 covers 12 residues. Between the trimmed V and J ends, which lost 4 bases and 4 bases, there was a span of 8 bases. CDR1 SQVTM and CDR2 ANQGSEA come from the germline V gene. The CDR3 sequence is CSVGEGNQPQHF. Here the CDR3 DNA reads TGCAGCGTTGGGGAGGGGAATCAGCCCCAGCATTTT.

Concerning this clonotype itself: Being one base from a much bigger clone, this may be a read error. This sequence joins TRBV19 and TRBJ2-2, with a weak D call TRBD2 (6 bases). Germline lookup yields CDR1 LNHDA and CDR2 SQIVND (reference sequence). This CDR3 is built from 16 residues. The chain's CDR3 is CASTGRASENTRELFF. The CDR3 nucleotides are TGTGCCAGTACGGGGCGAGCTAGCGAGAACACCCGGGAGCTGTTTTTT. The full variable domain, rest sourced from reference TRBV19 and TRBJ2-2, is DGGITQSPKYLFRKEGQNVTLSCEQNLNHDAMYWYRQDPGQGLRLIYYSQIVNDFQKGDIAEGYSVSREKKESFPLTVTSAQKNPTAFYLCASTGRASENTRELFFGEGSRLTVL.

This clonotype was found many times. The rearrangement links TRBV7-2 to TRBJ1-2; D remains unclear. Trimming shortened V by 5 bases and J by 8 bases, and 18 bases separated the two germline ends. The CDR3 runs to 14 residues. Germline CDR1 reads SGHTA; CDR2 reads FQGNSA. The CDR3 sequence: CASSLERGTRGYTF. DNA for the CDR3: TGTGCCAGCAGCCTAGAACGGGGAACTAGGGGCTACACCTTC.

As to this clonotype: It may be a read error: a sequence one base away is much more abundant. The rearrangement uses TRBV6-2 or TRBV6-3 and TRBJ2-7; D gene unclear. This CDR3 has 11 residues. Per the germline V gene, CDR1 is MNHEY and CDR2 is SVGEGT. The V gene lost 2 bases and the J gene lost 5 bases, with 4 bases spanning the gap. The CDR3 DNA is TGTGCCAGCAGTTACCCCGACGAGCAGTACTTC. Amino acid sequence: CASSYPDEQYF.

This clonotype was counted many times. The chain joins TRBV12-3 or TRBV12-4 to TRBJ2-1; 8 bases line up with TRBD2. CDR3 length: 16 amino acids. V lost 6 bases to trimming and J lost 1 base; unmatched junction nucleotides: 8. The CDR3 region is CASRSSGFLSYNEQFF. As DNA, the CDR3 is TGTGCCAGCAGATCTAGCGGGTTCCTTTCCTACAATGAGCAGTTCTTC.

This clonotype was recorded many times. The chain couples TRBV6-2 or TRBV6-3 to TRBJ2-1; tentatively, D is TRBD2 (5 bases). Germline loops: CDR1 MNHEY, CDR2 SVGEGT. This CDR3 region has 12 residues. Trimming stripped 6 bases from V and 8 bases from J, with 11 bases between. The CDR3 is CASSPTGYEQFF. The CDR3 bases are TGTGCCAGCAGCCCGACGGGGTATGAGCAGTTCTTC.

The table lists this clonotype with many counts. The chain recombines TRBV7-2 with TRBJ2-4; 11 positions agree with TRBD1. The length of the CDR3 is 17 residues. The ends lost 5 bases at V and 6 bases at J; junction bases unmatched: 12. Germline lookup yields CDR1 SGHTA and CDR2 FQGNSA. Here the CDR3 reads CASSLNIGQGAGNIQYF. CDR3 bases: TGTGCCAGCAGCCTCAACATTGGACAGGGGGCAGGAAACATTCAGTACTTC.

Comment on this clonotype: This may come from a read error, since a much larger clone is one base off. V is TRBV7-2 and J is TRBJ2-7, with D tentatively TRBD1 or TRBD2 (5 bases each). The CDR3 loop spans 16 amino acids. Trimming left V 10 bases short and J 10 bases short, with 32 bases between. CDR1 is SGHTA, CDR2 FQGNSA, per germline. CDR3 amino acids: CANSHTPGARSSDQYF. CDR3 in DNA: TGTGCCAACAGTCATACACCCGGGGCCCGCTCGAGCGACCAGTACTTC.

This clonotype was seen ten or more times. The gene calls are TRBV7-2 and TRBJ2-1; TRBD2 matches 9 bases. The CDR3 loop spans 15 amino acids. Germline assignment: CDR1 SGHTA and CDR2 FQGNSA. Unmatched junction bases numbered 10, after V lost 5 bases and J lost 8 bases. CDR3 protein: CASSRSGTSIDEQFF. DNA of the CDR3: TGTGCCAGCAGCCGCTCCGGGACTAGCATCGATGAGCAGTTCTTC.

The table lists this clonotype with a few counts. The gene calls are TRBV29-1 and TRBJ2-2; 10 positions agree with TRBD1. The CDR3 contains 16 residues. Germline V gene lookup returns CDR1 SQVTM and CDR2 ANQGSEA. Losses at the gene ends were 1 base for V and 6 bases for J; bases not matched to a gene: 8. The CDR3 is CSVEGPTGGPPGELFF. CDR3 nucleotide sequence: TGCAGCGTTGAAGGTCCGACAGGGGGCCCCCCCGGGGAGCTGTTTTTT.

The chain joins TRBV15 to TRBJ2-2; D perhaps matches TRBD2 (5 bases). CDR3 length: 15 amino acids. Germline V gene sequence: CDR1 LNHNV, CDR2 YYDKDF (reference sequence). Trimming pared 1 base from V and 0 bases from J, leaving 6 bases between. The CDR3 spells CATSRGGTNTGELFF. The CDR3, as DNA: TGTGCCACCAGCAGAGGAGGGACGAACACCGGGGAGCTGTTTTTT.

The chain uses TRBV20-1 and TRBJ2-7; 7 bases match TRBD1. V lost 2 bases and J lost 0; bases outside the gene matches: 4. The CDR3 runs to 14 residues. Germline CDR1 DFQATT, CDR2 SNEGSKA (reference sequence). CDR3 in amino acids: CSARPGQSSYEQYF. The DNA of the CDR3 is TGCAGTGCTAGACCGGGACAGAGCTCCTACGAGCAGTACTTC.

This clonotype was counted ten times or more. This chain connects TRBV28 to TRBJ2-5, with D hard to call. Trimming took 4 bases from V and 1 from J, leaving 7 bases between them. The CDR3 is 13 residues long. Per the germline V gene, CDR1 is MDHEN and CDR2 is SYDVKM. The CDR3 is CASSSGSQETQYF. The CDR3 DNA reads as TGTGCCAGCAGTTCGGGCAGCCAAGAGACCCAGTACTTC. Looking up the rest from reference TRBV28 and TRBJ2-5 gives the full variable domain: DVKVTQSSRYLVKRTGEKVFLECVQDMDHENMFWYRQDPGLGLRLIYFSYDVKMKEKGDIPEGYSVSREKKERFSLILESASTNQTSMYLCASSSGSQETQYFGPGTRLLVL.

This clonotype was counted at least ten times. V gene TRBV7-2 combines with J gene TRBJ2-2; D is possibly TRBD1 or TRBD2 (5 bases each). This CDR3 comprises 14 residues. V was shortened by 5 bases and J by 5 bases, with 12 bases between the two germline ends. Germline V gives CDR1 SGHTA, CDR2 FQGNSA. The DNA of the CDR3 is TGTGCCAGCAGCAGAGGGACGTCGACCGGGGAGCTGTTTTTT. This translates into CASSRGTSTGELFF.

This clonotype was recorded at least ten times. The V and J genes are TRBV28 and TRBJ2-7, with a tentative D call TRBD2 (6 bases). The CDR3 totals 15 residues. V was clipped by 3 bases and J by 0 bases, with 12 bases between them. Germline values: CDR1 MDHEN, CDR2 SYDVKM. CDR3 loop: CASSFRRESSYEQYF. The CDR3 DNA sequence: TGTGCCAGCAGTTTTCGACGGGAGAGCTCCTACGAGCAGTACTTC.

A few counts support this clonotype. The chain joins TRBV29-1 to TRBJ1-3; D remains unclear. This CDR3 is 12 amino acids long. V was cut by 6 bases and J by 0 bases, with 6 bases left in between. Germline V lookup: CDR1 SQVTM, CDR2 ANQGSEA. The CDR3: CSVENSGNTIYF. CDR3 sequence (DNA): TGCAGCGTAGAAAACTCTGGAAACACCATATATTTT.